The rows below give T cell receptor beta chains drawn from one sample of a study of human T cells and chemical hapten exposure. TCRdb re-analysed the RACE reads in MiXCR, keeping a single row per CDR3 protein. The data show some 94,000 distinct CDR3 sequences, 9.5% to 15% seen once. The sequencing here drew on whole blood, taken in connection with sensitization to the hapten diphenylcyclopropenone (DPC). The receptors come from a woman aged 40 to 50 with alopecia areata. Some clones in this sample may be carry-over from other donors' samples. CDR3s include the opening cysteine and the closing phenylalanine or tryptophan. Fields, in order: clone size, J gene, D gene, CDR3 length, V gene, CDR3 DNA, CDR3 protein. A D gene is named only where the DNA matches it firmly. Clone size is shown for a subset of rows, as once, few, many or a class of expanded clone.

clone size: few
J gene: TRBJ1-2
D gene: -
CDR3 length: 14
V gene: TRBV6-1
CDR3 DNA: TGTGCCAGCAGCGTTGCGTATGATAACTATGGCTACACCTTC
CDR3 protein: CASSVAYDNYGYTF

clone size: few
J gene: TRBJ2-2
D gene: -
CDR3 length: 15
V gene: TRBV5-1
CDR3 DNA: TGCGCCAGCAGCTTGGGATCCGCGAACACCGGGGAGCTGTTTTTT
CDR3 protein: CASSLGSANTGELFF

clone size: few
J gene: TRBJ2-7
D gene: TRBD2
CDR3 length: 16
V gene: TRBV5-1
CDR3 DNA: TGCGCCAGCAGCCTTGAGACTAGCGGGAGCACCTACGAGCAGTACTTC
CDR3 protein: CASSLETSGSTYEQYF

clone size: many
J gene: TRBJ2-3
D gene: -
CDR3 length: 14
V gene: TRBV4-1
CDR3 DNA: TGCGCCAGCAGCCAAGTGCCGAACGAGGCGACGCAGTATTTT
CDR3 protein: CASSQVPNEATQYF

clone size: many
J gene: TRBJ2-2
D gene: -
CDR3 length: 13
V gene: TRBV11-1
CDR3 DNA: TGTGCCAGCAGCTTAGAGGACACCGGGGAGCTGTTTTTT
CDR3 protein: CASSLEDTGELFF

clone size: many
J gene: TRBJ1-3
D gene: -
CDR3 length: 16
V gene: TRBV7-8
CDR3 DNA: TGTGCCAGCAAGGAAAATGGGCATTTTTCTGGAAACACCATATATTTT
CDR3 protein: CASKENGHFSGNTIYF

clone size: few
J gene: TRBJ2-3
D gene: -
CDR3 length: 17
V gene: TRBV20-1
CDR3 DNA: TGCAGTGCTAGAGTCGAGGTAGCAGTTCCTAGCACAGATACGCAGTATTTT
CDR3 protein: CSARVEVAVPSTDTQYF

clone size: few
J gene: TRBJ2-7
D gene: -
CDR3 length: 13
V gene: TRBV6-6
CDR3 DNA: TGTGCCAGCAGTTACGAGGGGTGGTACGAGCAGTACTTC
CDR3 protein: CASSYEGWYEQYF

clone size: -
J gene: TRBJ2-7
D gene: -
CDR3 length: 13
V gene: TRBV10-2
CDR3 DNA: TGCGCCAGTCATGTCCCGGGACAAGACTGGCAGTACTTC
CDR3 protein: CASHVPGQDWQYF

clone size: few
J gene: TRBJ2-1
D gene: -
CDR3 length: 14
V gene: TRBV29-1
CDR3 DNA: TGCAGCGTTGAGGGAACTTTACTGGCCAATGAGCAGTTCTTC
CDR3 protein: CSVEGTLLANEQFF

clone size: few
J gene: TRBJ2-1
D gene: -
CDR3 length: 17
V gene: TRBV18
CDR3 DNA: TGTGCCAGCTTCCCCTACTCGGGGACAAGCTCCTACAATGAGCAGTTCTTC
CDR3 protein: CASFPYSGTSSYNEQFF

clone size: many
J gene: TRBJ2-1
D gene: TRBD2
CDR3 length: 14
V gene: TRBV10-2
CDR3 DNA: TGCGCCAGCAGACCAGCGGGAGGGGGGAATGAGCAGTTCTTC
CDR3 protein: CASRPAGGGNEQFF

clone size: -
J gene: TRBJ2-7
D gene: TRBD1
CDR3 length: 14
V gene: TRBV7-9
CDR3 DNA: TGTGCCAGCACTGTGGGGACAGCCACCTACGAGCAGTACTTC
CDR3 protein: CASTVGTATYEQYF

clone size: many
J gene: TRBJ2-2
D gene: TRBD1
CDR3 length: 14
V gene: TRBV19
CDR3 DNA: TGTGCCAGTAGCTCAGGGGGCGTCGCCGGGGAGCTGTTTTTT
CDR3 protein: CASSSGGVAGELFF

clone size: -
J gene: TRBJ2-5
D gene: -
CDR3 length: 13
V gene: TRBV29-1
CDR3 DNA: TGCAGCGTTGATCAGCGGGACCAAGAGACCCAGTACTTC
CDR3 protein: CSVDQRDQETQYF

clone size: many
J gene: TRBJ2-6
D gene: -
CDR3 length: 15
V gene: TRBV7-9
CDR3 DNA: TGTGCCAGCAGCGGAAGCAGGGCTGGGGCCAACGTCCTGACTTTC
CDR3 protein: CASSGSRAGANVLTF

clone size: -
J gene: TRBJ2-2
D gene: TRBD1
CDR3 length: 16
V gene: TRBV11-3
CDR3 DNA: TGTGCCAGCAGCTTAGACAGGGGGCTCGACACCGGGGAGCTGTTTTTT
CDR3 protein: CASSLDRGLDTGELFF

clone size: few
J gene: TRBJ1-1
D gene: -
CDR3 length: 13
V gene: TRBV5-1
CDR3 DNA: TGCGCCAGCAGCTCCTCCGGGACGTCTGAAGCTTTCTTT
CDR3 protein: CASSSSGTSEAFF

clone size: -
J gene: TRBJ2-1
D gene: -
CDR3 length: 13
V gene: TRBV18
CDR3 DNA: TGTGCCAGCTCACCACATGAGGGCAGTGAGCAGTTCTTC
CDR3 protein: CASSPHEGSEQFF

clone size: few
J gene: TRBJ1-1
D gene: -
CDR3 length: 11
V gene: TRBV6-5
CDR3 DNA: TGTGCCAGCATTATGGGTGGGGAAGCTTTCTTT
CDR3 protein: CASIMGGEAFF

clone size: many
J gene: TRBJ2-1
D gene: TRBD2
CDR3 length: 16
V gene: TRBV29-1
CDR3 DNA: TGCAGCGTTGAATCCCTCACTAGCGGGAGTGATAATGAGCAGTTCTTC
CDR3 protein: CSVESLTSGSDNEQFF

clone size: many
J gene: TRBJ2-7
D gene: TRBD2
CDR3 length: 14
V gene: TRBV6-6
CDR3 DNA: TGTGCCAGCAGAGGACTAGCGGGAGAATCCGAGCAGTACTTC
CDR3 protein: CASRGLAGESEQYF

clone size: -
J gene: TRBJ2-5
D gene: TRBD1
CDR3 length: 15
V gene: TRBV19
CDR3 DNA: TGTGCCAGTAGTGCCGTACAGGGGACCCAAGAGACCCAGTACTTC
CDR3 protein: CASSAVQGTQETQYF

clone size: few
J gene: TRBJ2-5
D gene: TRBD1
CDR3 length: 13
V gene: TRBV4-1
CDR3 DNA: TGCGCCAGCAGCCAAAACAGACAGGGGGGCCAGTACTTC
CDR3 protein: CASSQNRQGGQYF

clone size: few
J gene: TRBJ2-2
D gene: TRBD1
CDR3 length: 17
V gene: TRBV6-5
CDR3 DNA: TGTGCCAGCAGACTCTACCCCGGGACAGCGAACACCGGGGAGCTGTTTTTT
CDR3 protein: CASRLYPGTANTGELFF

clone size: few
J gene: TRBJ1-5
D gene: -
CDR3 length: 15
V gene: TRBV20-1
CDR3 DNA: TGCAGTGCTGGGGACATGATGTTTAGCAATCAGCCCCAGCATTTT
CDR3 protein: CSAGDMMFSNQPQHF